One sample yielded the 7 T cell receptor beta chains listed below, sequenced in a study of PD-1 blockade in classical Hodgkin lymphoma. The assay was immunoSEQ multiplex PCR, and TCRdb's table has in-frame clones only and misses some. This table has 25,000 to 30,000 clones, roughly 70% appearing once. All patients relapsed after autologous stem cell transplantation, and brentuximab vedotin exposure varied. The sequencing here drew on peripheral blood mononuclear cells (PBMCs), taken before the second cycle of nivolumab. The receptors here all came from a human donor with classical Hodgkin lymphoma.

The chain carries TRBV6-5 and TRBJ1-2; TRBD1 matches at 8 bases. Germline CDR1 MNHEY, CDR2 SVGAGI. The CDR3 consists of 14 residues. The trim removed 2 bases at V and 8 bases at J, leaving 7 bases unmatched. The CDR3 sequence: CASSYGAGGFGYTF. The CDR3 bases are TGTGCCAGCAGTTACGGCGCAGGGGGCTTCGGCTACACCTTC.

The rearrangement joins TRBV7-2 to TRBJ2-1; 11 nucleotides match TRBD2. Germline-derived CDR1 and CDR2 are SGHTA and FQGNSA. J gave up 8 bases and V 3 bases, and 3 bases lay outside the gene matches. The CDR3 spans 14 residues. The CDR3 coding sequence is TGTGCCAGCAGCTTTAGCGGGGGGGCCCATGAGCAGTTCTTC. Its translation: CASSFSGGAHEQFF.

The rearrangement links TRBV5-1 to TRBJ1-2, with 9 positions matching TRBD1. CDR3 length equals 17 residues. Per germline, CDR1 SGHRS and CDR2 YFSETQ. Losses at the gene ends were 7 bases for V and 0 bases for J; bases not matched to a gene: 13. Here the CDR3 reads CASLPGTGSQSNYGYTF. In DNA, the CDR3 is TGCGCCAGCTTACCTGGGACAGGGAGTCAATCTAACTATGGCTACACCTTC.

This clone was seen a few times. The chain is built from TRBV5-4 and TRBJ1-2, with D maybe TRBD1 (5 bases). CDR1 and CDR2 from the germline V gene are SGHNT and YYREEE (reference sequence). The CDR3 has 13 amino acids. The V gene lost 0 bases and the J gene lost 8 bases, with 11 bases spanning the gap. The CDR3 bases are TGTGCCAGCAGCTTGGGAGGGGAAGTAGGCTACACCTTC. Translating gives CASSLGGEVGYTF.

This rearrangement joins TRBV5-1 to TRBJ1-2; D is unclear. The V end lost 0 bases, the J end lost 2 bases, and 5 bases lay between the germline ends. Germline assignment: CDR1 SGHRS and CDR2 YFSETQ. The CDR3 totals 13 residues. The DNA for the CDR3 is TGCGCCAGCAGCTTGGAGGGAAACTATGGCTACACCTTC. Protein sequence: CASSLEGNYGYTF.

The rearrangement uses TRBV6-5 and TRBJ2-7, with no clear D. The germline V and J ends were trimmed by 5 bases and 3 bases, with 5 bases remaining between them. Germline values: CDR1 MNHEY, CDR2 SVGAGI. The CDR3 has 11 residues. CDR3 DNA sequence: TGTGCCAGCAGTAAGCTCTACGAGCAGTACTTC. Translating it yields CASSKLYEQYF.

The chain has TRBV2 and TRBJ2-5; no reliable D call. CDR3 size: 14 residues. Trimming took 4 bases from V and 1 from J, leaving 10 bases between them. Germline CDR1 and CDR2: SNHLY and FYNNEI. This chain's CDR3 is CASSVSGGQETQYF. The CDR3 bases are TGTGCCAGCAGTGTTAGTGGCGGCCAAGAGACCCAGTACTTC.